These 21 T cell receptor beta chains came from one sample sequenced in a study of T cell responses to AZD1222 COVID-19 vaccine. This table comes from immunoSEQ multiplex PCR, and its TCRdb copy is limited to in-frame clones, with some not included. There are under 150,000 clones in the sample; around nine tenths occur only once, and 9.3% lies in the top ten. The specimen comprised peripheral blood, sampled 28 days after the second AZD1222 dose. These receptors were collected from an adult who received the AZD1222 COVID-19 vaccine.

V usage is TRBV9 and J usage is TRBJ2-1; TRBD1 matches at 7 bases. Germline CDR1 and CDR2: SGDLS and YYNGEE. The junction had 4 bases not matched to a gene; V was cut back by 0 bases and J by 7 bases. This CDR3 region has 14 residues. CDR3 nucleotides: TGTGCCAGCAGCGTAGGAGGGACAGAAAATGAGCAGTTCTTC. This codes for CASSVGGTENEQFF.

This sequence joins TRBV6-1 and TRBJ1-2; a possible D gene is TRBD1 (5 bases). Per germline, CDR1 MNHNS and CDR2 SASEGT. The V end lost 3 bases, the J end lost 0 bases, and 14 bases lay between the germline ends. The CDR3 extends over 16 amino acids. For the CDR3, the DNA is TGTGCCAGCAGTGATATGTGGGGCAAAGCTAACTATGGCTACACCTTC. Translated: CASSDMWGKANYGYTF.

This sequence joins TRBV9 and TRBJ2-3; 8 bases align to TRBD2. The CDR3 is 15 residues long. Germline trimming cut 2 bases from V and 0 bases from J; bases unmatched to any gene: 2. Per germline, CDR1 SGDLS and CDR2 YYNGEE. The CDR3 reads CASSVAGGSTDTQYF. The DNA of the CDR3 is TGTGCCAGCAGCGTGGCGGGGGGAAGCACAGATACGCAGTATTTT. The variable domain in full, completed from reference TRBV9 and TRBJ2-3, reads DSGVTQTPKHLITATGQRVTLRCSPRSGDLSVYWYQQSLDQGLQFLIQYYNGEERAKGNILERFSAQQFPDLHSELNLSSLELGDSALYFCASSVAGGSTDTQYFGPGTRLTVL.

The chain links TRBV18 to TRBJ2-1, with 11 bases matching TRBD2. J gave up 9 bases and V 3 bases, and 4 bases lay outside the gene matches. Germline V gives CDR1 KGHSH, CDR2 LQKENI. This CDR3 is 14 amino acids long. CDR3 sequence: CASSPALAGGEQFF. The CDR3 DNA reads as TGTGCCAGCTCACCTGCGCTAGCGGGAGGTGAGCAGTTCTTC.

J is TRBJ2-1 and V is TRBV24-1; D not resolved. This CDR3 comprises 14 residues. Deletions cut 3 bases from V and 4 bases from J, with 9 bases between. The V gene's germline CDR1 is KGHDR and CDR2 SFDVKD. The CDR3 DNA sequence: TGTGCCACCAGTGATGGCCCTCCATACAATGAGCAGTTCTTC. Translating it yields CATSDGPPYNEQFF.

The rearrangement uses TRBV7-9 and TRBJ1-6, with D perhaps matching TRBD1 (6 bases). CDR1 and CDR2 from the germline V gene are SEHNR and FQNEAQ (reference sequence). The CDR3 totals 14 residues. With 4 bases removed from V and 7 bases from J, the gap between germline ends came to 11 bases. The CDR3 region has the DNA TGTGCCAGCAGCTCGGACGGGGGCAATTCACCCCTCCACTTT. It specifies CASSSDGGNSPLHF.

This chain links TRBV19 with TRBJ1-5; no clear D gene. V was pared by 8 bases and J by 0 bases, with 14 bases between. From germline, CDR1 is LNHDA and CDR2 SQIVND (reference sequence). This CDR3 has 15 residues. The CDR3, as DNA: TGTGCCAGTGCAATCAGAAGGACTAGCAATCAGCCCCAGCATTTT. It yields the protein CASAIRRTSNQPQHF.

The V and J genes are TRBV20-1 and TRBJ1-4, with no clear D. Germline lookup yields CDR1 DFQATT and CDR2 SNEGSKA (reference sequence). The CDR3 contains 11 residues. Deletions cut 1 base from V and 5 bases from J, with 2 bases between. The CDR3 sequence: CSARVNEKLFF. The DNA of the CDR3 is TGCAGTGCTAGAGTAAATGAAAAACTGTTTTTT.

A single count supports this clone. The chain uses TRBV4-1 and TRBJ1-1; the match to TRBD1 covers 8 bases. Germline CDR1 reads MGHRA; CDR2 reads YSYEKL. The CDR3 extends over 13 amino acids. The V segment lost 7 bases and the J segment 2 bases; nucleotides outside the gene matches: 3. The CDR3 here is CASTTGGNTEAFF. The CDR3 DNA reads as TGCGCCAGCACCACAGGGGGAAACACTGAAGCTTTCTTT.

This chain uses TRBV27 with TRBJ1-6, with D possibly TRBD1 on 5 matching bases. The germline CDR1 and CDR2 sequences are MNHEY and SMNVEV (reference sequence). V lost 6 bases to trimming and J lost 0 bases, with 12 bases between them. The CDR3 covers 16 residues. This CDR3 reads CASSLSGSSYNSPLHF. The CDR3 DNA follows: TGTGCCAGCAGCCTTTCAGGGAGCTCCTATAATTCACCCCTCCACTTT.

V and J are TRBV4-1 and TRBJ2-1; D not certain. V lost 0 bases and J 7 bases, leaving 4 bases between the germline ends. Per germline, CDR1 MGHRA and CDR2 YSYEKL. This CDR3 spans 12 amino acids. The CDR3 bases are TGCGCCAGCAGCCAAGAGGGGAATGAGCAGTTCTTC. This gives the protein CASSQEGNEQFF.

The genes are TRBV4-1 and TRBJ1-1; 8 nucleotides line up with TRBD1. Germline CDR1 MGHRA, CDR2 YSYEKL. Losses at the gene ends were 8 bases for V and 5 bases for J; bases not matched to a gene: 7. CDR3 size: 13 residues. The CDR3 sequence is CASCRTGYTEAFF. In DNA, the CDR3 is TGCGCCAGCTGCCGGACAGGGTATACTGAAGCTTTCTTT.

The chain is built from TRBV18 and TRBJ2-7; D is uncertain. CDR1 is KGHSH and CDR2 is LQKENI in the germline V gene. V lost 2 bases, J lost 2 bases, and 10 bases lay in between. The CDR3 is 14 residues long. The CDR3 DNA reads TGTGCCAGCTCACCAGGTGCTACGACCTACGAGCAGTACTTC. It codes for CASSPGATTYEQYF.

Here the CDR3 reads CASSLLKEGANYGYTF. CDR3 coding DNA: TGTGCCAGCAGTTTATTAAAAGAGGGGGCTAACTATGGCTACACCTTC. This rearrangement joins TRBV28 to TRBJ1-2; maybe TRBD1 (6 bases). Germline assignment: CDR1 MDHEN and CDR2 SYDVKM. Trimming took 1 base from V and 0 from J, leaving 12 bases between them. There are 16 residues in the CDR3.

With regard to this clone: The junction departs from the called germline gene at one end, perhaps through a read error. The chain carries TRBV4-1 and TRBJ2-1; D gene unclear. The length of the CDR3 is 13 residues. In germline, CDR1 is MGHRA, CDR2 YSYEKL. The DNA of the CDR3 is TGCGCCAGCAGCCATGATCCCTACATTGAGCAGTTCTTC. Translating it yields CASSHDPYIEQFF.

This clone was detected once. The chain joins TRBV12-2 to TRBJ1-1. TRBV12-2 is a recognized pseudogene. CDR3 length: 13 amino acids. DNA for the CDR3: TGTGCAAGTCGCTTCCGAAGGGTAGACGAAGCTTTCTTT. Translated, it gives CASRFRRVDEAFF.

This sequence joins TRBV19 and TRBJ1-3; D remains unclear. Germline V gene lookup returns CDR1 LNHDA and CDR2 SQIVND (reference sequence). CDR3 length: 14 residues. V was cut by 6 bases and J by 0 bases, with 9 bases left in between. CDR3 nucleotide sequence: TGTGCCAGTAGAGCGGACCGCTCTGGAAACACCATATATTTT. Protein: CASRADRSGNTIYF.

The CDR3 is CASSLWGLTNQPQHF. CDR3 in DNA: TGTGCCAGCAGCCTATGGGGACTGACAAATCAGCCCCAGCATTTT. V gene TRBV27 combines with J gene TRBJ1-5; TRBD1 is a possible D gene (5 bases). In germline, CDR1 is MNHEY, CDR2 SMNVEV (reference sequence). CDR3 size: 15 residues. The V end was cut by 6 bases, the J end by 4 bases, with 16 bases between.

This sequence joins TRBV3-1 (or the pseudogene TRBV3-2) and TRBJ1-5, with no clear D. CDR3 size: 14 residues. Trimming stripped 7 bases from V and 3 bases from J, with 13 bases between. Germline loops: CDR1 LGHDT, CDR2 YNNKEL (reference sequence). The DNA of the CDR3 is TGTGCCAGCACCTTAGCAGAAACCAATCAGCCCCAGCATTTT. It codes for CASTLAETNQPQHF.

The J gene is TRBJ2-2, the V gene TRBV19; TRBD1 matches at 9 bases. CDR3 length: 16 residues. The ends lost 5 bases at V and 4 bases at J; junction bases unmatched: 8. In germline, CDR1 is LNHDA, CDR2 SQIVND (reference sequence). The CDR3 loop reads CASSVTGGRPTGELFF. The CDR3 bases are TGTGCCAGTAGTGTTACAGGGGGCCGGCCCACCGGGGAGCTGTTTTTT.

The chain joins TRBV7-2 to TRBJ2-3, with D unresolved. Germline V gene data show CDR1 as SGHTA and CDR2 as FQGNSA. This CDR3 is built from 15 residues. The V gene lost 6 bases and the J gene lost 1 base, with 14 bases spanning the gap. CDR3 residues: CASSPRPLGTDTQYF. DNA of the CDR3: TGTGCCAGCAGTCCGCGCCCCCTTGGCACAGATACGCAGTATTTT.